Below are 9 T cell receptor beta chains sequenced from a single sample in a study of blood T cell repertoires in COVID-19. The repertoire was sequenced with immunoSEQ multiplex PCR; TCRdb's copy has only in-frame clones and lacks some. The table lists some 160,000 clones, about 84% of them singletons. Source material: peripheral blood. The receptor source for this set is a woman in her forties or fifties with acute or convalescent COVID-19.

V is TRBV7-9 and J is TRBJ2-1; D gene unclear. The CDR3 has 12 amino acids. Trimming cost V 5 bases and J 8 bases, with 10 bases left between them. Looked up from germline, CDR1 is SEHNR and CDR2 is FQNEAQ (reference sequence). This chain's CDR3 is CASSSGIHEQFF. CDR3 bases: TGTGCCAGCAGCAGTGGCATCCATGAGCAGTTCTTC.

DNA for the CDR3: TGTGCCACCAGCAGAGATTTAACTGAAGCTTTCTTT. Translation: CATSRDLTEAFF. The chain has TRBV15 and TRBJ1-1; no clear D gene. CDR1 is LNHNV, CDR2 YYDKDF, per germline (reference sequence). V was shortened by 0 bases and J by 5 bases, with 4 bases between the two germline ends. CDR3 length: 12 amino acids. Full variable domain (outside the CDR3, taken from reference TRBV15 and TRBJ1-1): DAMVIQNPRYQVTQFGKPVTLSCSQTLNHNVMYWYQQKSSQAPKLLFHYYDKDFNNEADTPDNFQSRRPNTSFCFLDIRSPGLGDTAMYLCATSRDLTEAFFGQGTRLTVV.

In nucleotides, the CDR3 is TGTGCCAGCAGCTCCCGGACAGGGGGGAACGAGCAGTACTTC. Translated: CASSSRTGGNEQYF. The V gene is TRBV7-9, the J gene TRBJ2-7, with 10 positions matching TRBD1. Trimming at V came to 4 bases and at J to 5 bases, leaving 5 bases not matched to a gene. The CDR3 has 14 residues. Per germline, CDR1 SEHNR and CDR2 FQNEAQ (reference sequence).

The chain carries TRBV28 and TRBJ1-2, with 7 bases aligning to TRBD1. CDR1 is MDHEN, CDR2 SYDVKM, per germline. The junction had 9 bases not matched to a gene; V was cut back by 7 bases and J by 7 bases. The CDR3 runs to 13 residues. CDR3 nucleotides: TGTGCCAGCAACCTCTACAGGGGTGGTGGCTACACCTTC. It specifies CASNLYRGGGYTF.

The genes are TRBV18 and TRBJ1-6; TRBD1 matches at 8 bases. V trimming: 0 bases; J trimming: 8 bases; junction bases outside the gene matches: 6. This CDR3 has 16 amino acids. Germline CDR1 reads KGHSH; CDR2 reads LQKENI. The CDR3 DNA reads TGTGCCAGCTCACCACCGCAGGGGGCAAGGCATTCACCCCTCCACTTT. Its translation is CASSPPQGARHSPLHF.

The V call is TRBV6-2 or TRBV6-3, the J call TRBJ2-1; D perhaps matches TRBD1 (5 bases). Per germline, CDR1 MNHEY and CDR2 SVGEGT. The CDR3 contains 15 residues. Deletions cut 4 bases from V and 2 bases from J, with 12 bases between. The CDR3 is CASSFLDKAYNEQFF. CDR3 coding DNA: TGTGCCAGCAGTTTTCTGGACAAAGCCTACAATGAGCAGTTCTTC.

V and J are TRBV6-5 and TRBJ2-7, with D perhaps matching TRBD1 (5 bases). V lost 4 bases and J 2 bases, leaving 6 bases between the germline ends. The CDR3 totals 12 residues. Germline V CDR1 and CDR2: MNHEY, SVGAGI. The DNA of the CDR3 is TGTGCCAGCAGTTCGGACACCTACGAGCAGTACTTC. Translation: CASSSDTYEQYF.

CDR3 loop: CASSAGTASYNEQFF. CDR3 sequence (DNA): TGTGCCAGCAGTGCTGGGACAGCGTCCTACAATGAGCAGTTCTTC. The rearrangement joins TRBV25-1 to TRBJ2-1; 7 bases line up with TRBD1. The germline gives CDR1 MGHDK, CDR2 SYGVNS. This CDR3 is 15 amino acids long. The V and J ends lost 4 bases and 1 base, in that order; junction bases with no gene match: 4. Full variable domain (rest looked up from reference TRBV25-1 and TRBJ2-1): EADIYQTPRYLVIGTGKKITLECSQTMGHDKMYWYQQDPGMELHLIHYSYGVNSTEKGDLSSESTVSRIRTEHFPLTLESARPSHTSQYLCASSAGTASYNEQFFGPGTRLTVL.

The V call is TRBV2, the J call TRBJ1-2; D is possibly TRBD1 (6 bases). V shed 10 bases and J shed 3 bases, with 12 bases lying between them. In germline, CDR1 is SNHLY, CDR2 FYNNEI. This CDR3 has 12 residues. CDR3 bases: TGTGCCACCCCAGGGGTGGACTATGGCTACACCTTC. Protein sequence: CATPGVDYGYTF.